This TCR beta chain was recorded in a study of identical twins. The germline V and J ends were trimmed by 1 base and 4 bases, with 6 bases remaining between them. Germline loops: CDR1 KGHDR, CDR2 SFDVKD. CDR3 length equals 13 residues. From the 5' RACE reads, TCRdb called clonotypes with MiXCR, one entry per CDR3 protein. Of 200,000 to 250,000 distinct CDR3 sequences detected, approximately 7% appear once; the ten largest clones hold about 3.6%. This same sample was also taken into another study, of yellow fever vaccine responses in identical twins.

V usage is TRBV24-1 and J usage is TRBJ1-2, with D unclear. The sample consisted of memory (CD45RO+) T cells sorted from blood. This TCR was recovered from a woman in her late teens or twenties in good health. The CDR3 nucleotides are TGTGCCACCAGTGATTTAAATGGCTATGGCTACACCTTC. Translation gives CATSDLNGYGYTF.